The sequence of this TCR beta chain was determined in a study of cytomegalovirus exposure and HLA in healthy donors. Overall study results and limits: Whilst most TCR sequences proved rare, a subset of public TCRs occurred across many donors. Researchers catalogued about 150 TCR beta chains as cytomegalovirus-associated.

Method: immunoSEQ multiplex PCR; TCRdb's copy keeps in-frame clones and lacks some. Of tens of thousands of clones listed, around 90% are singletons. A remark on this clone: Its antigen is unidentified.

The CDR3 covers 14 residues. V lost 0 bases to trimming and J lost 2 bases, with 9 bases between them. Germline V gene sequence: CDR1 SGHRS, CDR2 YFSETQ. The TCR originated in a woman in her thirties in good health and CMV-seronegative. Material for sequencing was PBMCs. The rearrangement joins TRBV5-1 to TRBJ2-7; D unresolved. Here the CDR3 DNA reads TGCGCCAGCAGCTTGGGGGCCTCAACCTACGAGCAGTACTTC. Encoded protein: CASSLGASTYEQYF.